This TCR beta chain originates from a study of identical twins listed by TCRdb under 2016. Regarding the research as a whole: The study deep-sequenced TCR alpha and beta repertoires from monozygotic twins, unrelated adults of various ages and cord blood to test whether fetal clonotypes persist. Replicate twin experiments were performed at different times using different library preparation protocols to rule out contamination. Overall study results and their limits: In monozygotic twins, out-of-frame TCR alpha sharing was systematically underestimated by recombination models, although the models agreed with sharing between unrelated individuals. Fewer insertions were carried by abundant cord blood beta clonotypes; a weaker similar trend was observed in young adult naive repertoires, while no such trend was observed in memory repertoires. Because the same donors could not be followed over many years, the conclusions relied on cross-sectional statistical analysis. Compared with coincidental sharing between unrelated individuals, out-of-frame TCR alpha sequences shared between twins showed an excess of sequences with low generation probability. In beta out-of-frame sequences, excess twin sharing was weaker, because having fewer shared sequences lowered the signal-to-noise ratio. Invariant T cells such as MAIT and iNKT could partly confound zero-insertion analyses, although diverse VJ usage argued against such confounding for most clonotypes.

Every donor in the study was a healthy Caucasian. Three pairs of female monozygotic twins, all aged about 18 to 30 years, made up the twin cohort. The RNA used for TCR libraries was isolated from peripheral blood mononuclear cells. Trimming costs V 3 bases and J 8 bases, and their ends lie 14 bases apart. CDR3 length: 14 amino acids, cysteine to phenylalanine. Only the CDR3 DNA stays, 42 bases, in frame from base 1. The library came from 5' RACE. TCRdb names Illumina HiSeq 2000 as the instrument used. A universal primer binding site was introduced by template switching, and a unique molecular identifier was present in the final cDNA, enabling accurate counting of TCR cDNA molecules. First-strand cDNA for TCR alpha and beta chains was synthesized from specific primers in the conserved constant-segment region. To control for contamination, each cDNA library was double barcoded with a SMART-Mk sample barcode plus Illumina barcodes. Two successive PCR steps introduced TruSeq adapter sequences along with Illumina sample barcodes. TCR alpha and beta cDNA libraries were sequenced on the Illumina HiSeq platform with custom primers. As for the original processing: Unique molecular identifiers were extracted from raw reads with MiGEC, and CDR3 positions were determined with MiXCR. For each individual, recombination models were inferred using an EM algorithm with the repgenHMM and IGoR tools. The tcR package in R was used for shared clonotype analysis, with sharing normalized by the product of cloneset sizes. Out-of-frame nonproductive sequences were analyzed to study raw recombination free of thymic and clonal selection effects. Using fastp trimming at Q25 and MiXCR clonotype assembly, TCRdb reanalyzed the public sequencing data and kept in-frame beta chains. Duplicate CDR3 protein sequences are folded into a single record with the most common DNA and genes. The V and J calls and clone size come from TCRdb's table, not from the authors' own analysis. This sample is represented by around 680,000 distinct CDR3 sequences; over 8.5% of them were singletons. The top ten constitute around 0.98% of the sample.

This clonotype was observed a handful of times. The antigen it recognizes is unknown. The record has no base qualities; no much larger clone is one base away. These data were likewise used in another study, on yellow fever vaccine responses in identical twins. As noted in the second study: According to the authors, in identical twins the way T cells responded to vaccination appeared partly convergent and partly personalized. In the study, vaccine-responding T cell clones were precisely tracked in identical twins.

The sequenced material came from PBMCs. Rearrangement joined TRBV12-3 or TRBV12-4 to TRBJ1-5; D gene: possibly TRBD1, on 5 matching bases. The clonotype was recovered from a woman aged 18 to 35 in good health. The CDR3 loop reads CASSFGPQGEPQHF. The DNA sequence is given as TGTGCCAGCAGTTTCGGGCCCCAGGGAGAGCCCCAGCATTTT.